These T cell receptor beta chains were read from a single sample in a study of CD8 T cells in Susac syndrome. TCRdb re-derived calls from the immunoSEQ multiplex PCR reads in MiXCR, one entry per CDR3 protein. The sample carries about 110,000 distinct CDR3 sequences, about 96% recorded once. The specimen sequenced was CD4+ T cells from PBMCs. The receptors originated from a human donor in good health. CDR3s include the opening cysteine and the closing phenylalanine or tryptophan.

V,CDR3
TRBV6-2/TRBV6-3,CASRPDMGGYTF
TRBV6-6,CASRSIIGEQYF
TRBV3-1,CASSLRSGVEQYF
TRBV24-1,CATSETGGEETQYF
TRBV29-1,CSVTLRGITDNEQFF
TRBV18,CASSPRRGDNEQYF
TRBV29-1,CSVVEDSNQPQHF
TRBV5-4,CASKDDQNIQYF
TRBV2,CASSEDSGPTYEQYF
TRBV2,CASSRTDRGNSPLHF
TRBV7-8,CASRPRQGSNSPLHF
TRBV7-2,CASSVTSGRSGETQYF
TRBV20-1,CSAARGLATEQYF
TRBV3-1,CASSRRTSGDTGELFF
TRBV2,CASRGSRTDTQYF
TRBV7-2,CASSVDGVRWDGYTF
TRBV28,CASRAGTGGYEQYF
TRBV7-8,CASSLELAGDEETQYF
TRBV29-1,CSVGSFDEQYF
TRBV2,CASSTGVFTEAFF